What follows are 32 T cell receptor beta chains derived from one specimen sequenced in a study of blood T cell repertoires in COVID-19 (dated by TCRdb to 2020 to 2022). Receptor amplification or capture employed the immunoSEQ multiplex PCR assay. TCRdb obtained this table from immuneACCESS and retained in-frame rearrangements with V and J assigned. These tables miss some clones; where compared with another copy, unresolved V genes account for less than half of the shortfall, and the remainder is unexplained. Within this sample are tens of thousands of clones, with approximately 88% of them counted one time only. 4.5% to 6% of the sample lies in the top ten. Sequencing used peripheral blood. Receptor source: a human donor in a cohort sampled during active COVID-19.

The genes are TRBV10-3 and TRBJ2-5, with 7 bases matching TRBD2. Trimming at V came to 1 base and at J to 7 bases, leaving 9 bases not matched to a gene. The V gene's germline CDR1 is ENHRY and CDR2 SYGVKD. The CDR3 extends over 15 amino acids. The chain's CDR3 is CAISEWGGTPGTQYF. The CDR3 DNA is TGTGCCATCAGTGAGTGGGGAGGGACTCCAGGGACCCAGTACTTC.

The CDR3, as DNA: TGTGCCAGCAGCTTAGAAGGGACAGCCTTAAACACTGAAGCTTTCTTT. The encoded protein is CASSLEGTALNTEAFF. The J gene is TRBJ1-1, the V gene TRBV7-9; 7 bases map to TRBD1. The junction had 7 bases not matched to a gene; V was cut back by 1 base and J by 2 bases. The CDR3 has 16 residues. Germline loops: CDR1 SEHNR, CDR2 FQNEAQ (reference sequence). Filled out from reference TRBV7-9 and TRBJ1-1, the complete variable domain reads DTGVSQNPRHKITKRGQNVTFRCDPISEHNRLYWYRQTLGQGPEFLTYFQNEAQLEKSRLLSDRFSAERPKGSFSTLEIQRTEQGDSAMYLCASSLEGTALNTEAFFGQGTRLTVV.

CDR3 in amino acids: CASSLGQGMWETQYF. The CDR3 DNA follows: TGTGCCAGCAGCTTGGGACAGGGGATGTGGGAGACCCAGTACTTC. The chain uses TRBV7-2 and TRBJ2-5, with 10 bases lining up with TRBD1. CDR3 length: 15 residues. J was trimmed by 5 bases and V by 3 bases; bases with no gene match: 6. Germline-derived CDR1 and CDR2 are SGHTA and FQGNSA.

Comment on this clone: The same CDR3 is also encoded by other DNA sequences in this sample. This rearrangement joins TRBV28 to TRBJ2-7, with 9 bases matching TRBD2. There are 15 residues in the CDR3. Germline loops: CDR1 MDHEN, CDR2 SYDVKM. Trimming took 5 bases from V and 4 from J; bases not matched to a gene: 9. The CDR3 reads CASSPRVAGAYEQYF. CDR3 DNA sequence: TGTGCCAGCAGTCCACGCGTAGCGGGAGCTTACGAGCAGTACTTC.

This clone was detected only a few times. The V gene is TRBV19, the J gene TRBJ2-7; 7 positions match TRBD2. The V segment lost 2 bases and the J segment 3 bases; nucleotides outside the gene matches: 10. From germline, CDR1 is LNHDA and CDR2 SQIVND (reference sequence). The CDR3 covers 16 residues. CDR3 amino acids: CASSISAASGGYEQYF. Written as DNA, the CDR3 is TGTGCCAGTAGTATATCGGCGGCTAGCGGAGGCTACGAGCAGTACTTC.

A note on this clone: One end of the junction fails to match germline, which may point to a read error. CDR3 DNA sequence: TGTGCCAGCAGCGAGACTTTCGGACTAGCGGGAAAGGATACGCGGTATTTT. This sequence encodes CASSETFGLAGKDTRYF. This rearrangement joins TRBV11-2 to TRBJ2-3; 12 nucleotides line up with TRBD2. The CDR3 has 17 amino acids. Germline V lookup: CDR1 SGHAT, CDR2 FQNNGV.

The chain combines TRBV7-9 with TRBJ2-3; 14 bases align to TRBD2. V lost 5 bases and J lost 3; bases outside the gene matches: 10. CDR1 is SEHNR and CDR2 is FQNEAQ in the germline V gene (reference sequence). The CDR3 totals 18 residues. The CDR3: CASSLGLAGAVITDTQYF. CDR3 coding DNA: TGTGCCAGCAGCCTGGGACTAGCGGGGGCCGTGATAACAGATACGCAGTATTTT. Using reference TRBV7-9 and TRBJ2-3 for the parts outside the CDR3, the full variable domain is DTGVSQNPRHKITKRGQNVTFRCDPISEHNRLYWYRQTLGQGPEFLTYFQNEAQLEKSRLLSDRFSAERPKGSFSTLEIQRTEQGDSAMYLCASSLGLAGAVITDTQYFGPGTRLTVL.

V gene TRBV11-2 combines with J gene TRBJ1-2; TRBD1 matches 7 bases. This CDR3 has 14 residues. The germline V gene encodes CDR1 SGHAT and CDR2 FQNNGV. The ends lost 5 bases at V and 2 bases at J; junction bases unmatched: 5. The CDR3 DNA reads TGTGCCAGCAGCATAAAGACAGGGAACTATGGCTACACCTTC. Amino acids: CASSIKTGNYGYTF. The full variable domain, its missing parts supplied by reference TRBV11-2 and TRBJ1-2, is EAGVAQSPRYKIIEKRQSVAFWCNPISGHATLYWYQQILGQGPKLLIQFQNNGVVDDSQLPKDRFSAERLKGVDSTLKIQPAKLEDSAVYLCASSIKTGNYGYTFGSGTRLTVV.

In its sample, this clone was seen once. The CDR3 loop reads CSDLGANRVSREQFF. The CDR3 region has the DNA TGCAGCGATCTTGGGGCCAACCGGGTTAGTCGGGAGCAGTTCTTC. V gene TRBV29-1 combines with J gene TRBJ2-1; possible D gene TRBD1, 5 bases. This CDR3 has 15 amino acids. Germline CDR1 reads SQVTM; CDR2 reads ANQGSEA. Trimming shortened V by 7 bases and J by 10 bases, and 26 bases separated the two germline ends.

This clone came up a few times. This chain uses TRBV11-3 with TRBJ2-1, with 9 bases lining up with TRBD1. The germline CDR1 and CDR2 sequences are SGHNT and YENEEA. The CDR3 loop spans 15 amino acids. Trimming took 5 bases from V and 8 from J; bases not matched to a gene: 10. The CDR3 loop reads CASSLNRDRAHEQFF. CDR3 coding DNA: TGTGCCAGCAGCCTTAACCGGGACAGGGCCCATGAGCAGTTCTTC.

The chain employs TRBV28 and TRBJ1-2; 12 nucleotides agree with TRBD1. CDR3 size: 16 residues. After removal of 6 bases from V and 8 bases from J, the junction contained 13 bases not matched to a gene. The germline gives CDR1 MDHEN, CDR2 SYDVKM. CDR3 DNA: TGTGCCAGCAGCTTAGGCGGGACAGGGGGCAAGGGAGGCTACACCTTC. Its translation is CASSLGGTGGKGGYTF.

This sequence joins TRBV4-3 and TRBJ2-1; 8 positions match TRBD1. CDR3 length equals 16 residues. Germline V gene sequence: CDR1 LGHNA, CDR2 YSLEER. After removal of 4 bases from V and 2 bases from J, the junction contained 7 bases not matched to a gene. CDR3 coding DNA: TGCGCCAGCAGCCGAGAGCCGGGACAGGCCTACAATGAGCAGTTCTTC. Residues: CASSREPGQAYNEQFF.

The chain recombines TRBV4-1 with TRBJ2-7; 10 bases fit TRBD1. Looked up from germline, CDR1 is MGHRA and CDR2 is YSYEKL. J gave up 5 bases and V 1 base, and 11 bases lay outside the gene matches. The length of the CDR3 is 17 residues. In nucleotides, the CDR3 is TGCGCCAGCAGCCAAGGTGTGCTGACAGGGGGCATCAACGAGCAGTACTTC. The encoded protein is CASSQGVLTGGINEQYF.

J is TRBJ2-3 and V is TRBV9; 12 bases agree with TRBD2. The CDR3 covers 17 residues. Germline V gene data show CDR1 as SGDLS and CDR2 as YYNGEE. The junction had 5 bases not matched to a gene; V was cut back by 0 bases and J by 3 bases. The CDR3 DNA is TGTGCCAGCAGCGTAGTGGCTAGCGGGGGGGCGACAGATACGCAGTATTTT. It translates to CASSVVASGGATDTQYF.

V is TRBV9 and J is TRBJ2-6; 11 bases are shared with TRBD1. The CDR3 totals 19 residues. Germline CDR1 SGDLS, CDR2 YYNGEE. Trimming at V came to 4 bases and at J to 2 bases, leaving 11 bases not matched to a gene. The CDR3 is CASSTGQGVFGPGANVLTF. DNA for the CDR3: TGTGCCAGCAGCACGGGACAGGGGGTTTTCGGACCTGGGGCCAACGTCCTGACTTTC.

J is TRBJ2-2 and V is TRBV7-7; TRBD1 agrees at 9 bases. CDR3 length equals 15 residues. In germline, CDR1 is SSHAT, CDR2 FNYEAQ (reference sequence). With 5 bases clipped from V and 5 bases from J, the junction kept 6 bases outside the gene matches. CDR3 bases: TGTGCCAGCAGCCCAGGGACAGGGTCAACCGGGGAGCTGTTTTTT. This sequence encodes CASSPGTGSTGELFF.

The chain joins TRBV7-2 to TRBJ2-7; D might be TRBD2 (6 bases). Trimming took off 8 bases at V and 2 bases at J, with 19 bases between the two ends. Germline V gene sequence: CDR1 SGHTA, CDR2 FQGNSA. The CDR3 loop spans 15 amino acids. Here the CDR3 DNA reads TGTGCCAGCTCGGGCCGCTGGACTAACCCCTACGAGCAGTACTTC. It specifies CASSGRWTNPYEQYF.

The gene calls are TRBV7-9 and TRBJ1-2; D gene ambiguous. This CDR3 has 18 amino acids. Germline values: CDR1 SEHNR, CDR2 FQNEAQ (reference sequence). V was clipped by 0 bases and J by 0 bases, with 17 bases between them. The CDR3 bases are TGTGCCAGCAGCTTAGCGTCTGGAGAACTGACTTCTAACTATGGCTACACCTTC. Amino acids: CASSLASGELTSNYGYTF.

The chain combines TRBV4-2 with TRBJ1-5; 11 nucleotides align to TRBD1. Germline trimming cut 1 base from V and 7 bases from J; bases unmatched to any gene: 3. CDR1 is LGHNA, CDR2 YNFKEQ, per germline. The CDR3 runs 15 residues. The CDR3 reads CASSQGTGGRQPQHF. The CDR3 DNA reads TGTGCCAGCAGCCAAGGGACAGGGGGCAGGCAGCCCCAGCATTTT.

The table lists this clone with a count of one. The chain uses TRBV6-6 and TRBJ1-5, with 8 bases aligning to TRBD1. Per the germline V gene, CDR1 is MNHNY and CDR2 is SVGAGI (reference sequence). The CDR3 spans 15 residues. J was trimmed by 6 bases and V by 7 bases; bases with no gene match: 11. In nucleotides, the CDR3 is TGTGCCAGCAATTCAGGGGGCGTCGCGGGTCAGCCCCAGCATTTT. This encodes CASNSGGVAGQPQHF.

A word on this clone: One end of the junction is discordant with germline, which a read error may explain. CDR3 nucleotide sequence: TGTGCCAGCAGTGATTTTTCCAACTACGGCTACACCTTC. This encodes CASSDFSNYGYTF. The rearrangement uses TRBV6-1 and TRBJ1-2; no clear D. Per germline, CDR1 MNHNS and CDR2 SASEGT. The length of the CDR3 is 13 residues.

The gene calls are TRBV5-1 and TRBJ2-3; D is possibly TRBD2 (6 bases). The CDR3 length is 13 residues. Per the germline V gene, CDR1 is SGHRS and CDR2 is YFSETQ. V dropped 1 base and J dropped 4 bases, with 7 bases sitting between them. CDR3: CASSLSGADTQYF. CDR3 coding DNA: TGCGCCAGCAGCTTGTCGGGGGCAGATACGCAGTATTTT.

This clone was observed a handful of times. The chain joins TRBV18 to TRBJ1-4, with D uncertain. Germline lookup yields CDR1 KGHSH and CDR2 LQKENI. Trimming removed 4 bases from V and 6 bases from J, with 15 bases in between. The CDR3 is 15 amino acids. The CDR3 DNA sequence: TGTGCCAGCTCACGGGTGGAGCGACCGGATGAAAAACTGTTTTTT. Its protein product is CASSRVERPDEKLFF.

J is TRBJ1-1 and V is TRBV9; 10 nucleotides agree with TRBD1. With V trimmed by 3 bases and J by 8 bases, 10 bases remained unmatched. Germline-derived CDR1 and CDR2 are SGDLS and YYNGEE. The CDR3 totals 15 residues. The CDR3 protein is CASSATAGTGAEAFF. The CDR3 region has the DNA TGTGCCAGCAGCGCCACGGCCGGGACAGGGGCGGAAGCTTTCTTT.

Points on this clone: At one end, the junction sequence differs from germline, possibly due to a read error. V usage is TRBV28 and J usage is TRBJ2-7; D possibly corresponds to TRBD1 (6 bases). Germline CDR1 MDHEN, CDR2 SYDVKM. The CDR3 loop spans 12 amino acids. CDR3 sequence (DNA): TGTGCCAGCAGTTTAGTTTTGGACAGAAGGGACTTC. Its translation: CASSLVLDRRDF.

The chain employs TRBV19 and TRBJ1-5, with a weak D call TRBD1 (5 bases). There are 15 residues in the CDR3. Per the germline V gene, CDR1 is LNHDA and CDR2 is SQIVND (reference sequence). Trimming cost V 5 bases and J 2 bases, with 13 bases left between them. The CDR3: CASSPHGRGNQPQHF. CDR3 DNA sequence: TGTGCCAGTAGTCCCCACGGCAGGGGCAATCAGCCCCAGCATTTT.

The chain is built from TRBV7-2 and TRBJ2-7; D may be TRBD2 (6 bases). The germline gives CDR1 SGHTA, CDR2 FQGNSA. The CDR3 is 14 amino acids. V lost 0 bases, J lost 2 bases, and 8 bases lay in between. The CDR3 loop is CASSLARGPYEQYF. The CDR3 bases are TGTGCCAGCAGCTTAGCGCGGGGCCCCTACGAGCAGTACTTC.

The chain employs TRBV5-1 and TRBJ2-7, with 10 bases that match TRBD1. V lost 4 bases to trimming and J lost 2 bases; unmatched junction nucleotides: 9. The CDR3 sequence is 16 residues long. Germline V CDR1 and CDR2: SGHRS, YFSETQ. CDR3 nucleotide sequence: TGCGCCAGCAGCACGGCGGGACAGGGGAGAACCTACGAGCAGTACTTC. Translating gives CASSTAGQGRTYEQYF. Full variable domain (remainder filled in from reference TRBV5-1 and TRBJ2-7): KAGVTQTPRYLIKTRGQQVTLSCSPISGHRSVSWYQQTPGQGLQFLFEYFSETQRNKGNFPGRFSGRQFSNSRSEMNVSTLELGDSALYLCASSTAGQGRTYEQYFGPGTRLTVT.

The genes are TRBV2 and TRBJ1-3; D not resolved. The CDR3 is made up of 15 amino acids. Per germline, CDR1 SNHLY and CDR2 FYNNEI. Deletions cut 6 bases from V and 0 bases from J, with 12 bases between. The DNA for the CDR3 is TGTGCCAGCAGCGACCCGGGAGTCTCTGGAAACACCATATATTTT. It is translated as CASSDPGVSGNTIYF.

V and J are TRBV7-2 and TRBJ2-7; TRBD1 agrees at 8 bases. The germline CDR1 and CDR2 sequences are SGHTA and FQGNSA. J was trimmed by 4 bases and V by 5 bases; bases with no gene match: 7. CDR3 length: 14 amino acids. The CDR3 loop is CASSPRTGRYEQYF. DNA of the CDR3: TGTGCCAGCAGCCCGCGGACAGGGAGGTACGAGCAGTACTTC.

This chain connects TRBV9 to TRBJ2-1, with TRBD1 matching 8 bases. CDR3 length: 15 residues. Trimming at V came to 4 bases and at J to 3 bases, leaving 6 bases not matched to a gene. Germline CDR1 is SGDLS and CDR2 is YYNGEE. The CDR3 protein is CASSSRTGFYNEQFF. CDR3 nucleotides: TGTGCCAGCAGCTCGAGGACAGGGTTCTACAATGAGCAGTTCTTC.

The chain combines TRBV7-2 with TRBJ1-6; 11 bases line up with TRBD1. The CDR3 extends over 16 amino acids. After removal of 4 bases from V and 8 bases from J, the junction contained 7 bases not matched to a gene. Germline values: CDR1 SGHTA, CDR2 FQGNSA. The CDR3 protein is CASSSGRTGGYSPLHF. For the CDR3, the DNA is TGTGCCAGCAGCTCGGGGAGGACAGGGGGCTATTCACCCCTCCACTTT.